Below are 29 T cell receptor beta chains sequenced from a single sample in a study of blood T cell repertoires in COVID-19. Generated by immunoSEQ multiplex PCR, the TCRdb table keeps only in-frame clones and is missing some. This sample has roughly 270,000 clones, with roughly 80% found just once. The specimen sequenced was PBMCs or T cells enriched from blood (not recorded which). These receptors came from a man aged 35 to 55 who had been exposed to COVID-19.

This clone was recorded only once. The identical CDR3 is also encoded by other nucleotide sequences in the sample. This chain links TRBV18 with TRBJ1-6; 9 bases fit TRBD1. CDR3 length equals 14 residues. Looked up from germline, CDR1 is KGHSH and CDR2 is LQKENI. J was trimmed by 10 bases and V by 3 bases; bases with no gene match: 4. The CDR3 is CASSPGQGNSPLHF. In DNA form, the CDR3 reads TGTGCCAGCTCACCCGGACAGGGGAACTCACCCCTCCACTTT. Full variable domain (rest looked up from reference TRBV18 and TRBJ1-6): NAGVMQNPRHLVRRRGQEARLRCSPMKGHSHVYWYRQLPEEGLKFMVYLQKENIIDESGMPKERFSAEFPKEGPSILRIQQVVRGDSAAYFCASSPGQGNSPLHFGNGTRLTVT.

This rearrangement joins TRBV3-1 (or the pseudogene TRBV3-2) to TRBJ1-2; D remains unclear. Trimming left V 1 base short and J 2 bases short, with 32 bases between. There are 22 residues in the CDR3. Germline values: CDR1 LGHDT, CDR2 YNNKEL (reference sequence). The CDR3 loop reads CASSQVFTSGEVRPGINYGYTF. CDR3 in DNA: TGTGCCAGCAGCCAAGTTTTTACCAGTGGTGAGGTAAGACCCGGGATCAACTATGGCTACACCTTC.

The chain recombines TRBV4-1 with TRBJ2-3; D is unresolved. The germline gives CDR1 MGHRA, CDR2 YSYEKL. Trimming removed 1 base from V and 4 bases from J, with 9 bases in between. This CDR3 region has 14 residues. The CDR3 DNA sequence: TGCGCCAGCAGCCAAGTTAAGGCGGCAGATACGCAGTATTTT. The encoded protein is CASSQVKAADTQYF.

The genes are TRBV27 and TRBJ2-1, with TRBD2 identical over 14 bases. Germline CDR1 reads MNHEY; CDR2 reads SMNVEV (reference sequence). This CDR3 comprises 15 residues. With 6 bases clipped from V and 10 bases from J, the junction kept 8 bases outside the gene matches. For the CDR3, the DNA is TGTGCCAGCAGGGCGACTAGCGGGAGGGCCCGGGAGCAGTTCTTC. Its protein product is CASRATSGRAREQFF.

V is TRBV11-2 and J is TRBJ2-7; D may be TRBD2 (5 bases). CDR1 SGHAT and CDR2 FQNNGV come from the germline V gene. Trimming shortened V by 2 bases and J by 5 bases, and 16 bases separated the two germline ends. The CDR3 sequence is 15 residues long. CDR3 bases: TGTGCCAGCAGCTTATACTCGGCTAGCCAAAACGAGCAGTACTTC. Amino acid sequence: CASSLYSASQNEQYF.

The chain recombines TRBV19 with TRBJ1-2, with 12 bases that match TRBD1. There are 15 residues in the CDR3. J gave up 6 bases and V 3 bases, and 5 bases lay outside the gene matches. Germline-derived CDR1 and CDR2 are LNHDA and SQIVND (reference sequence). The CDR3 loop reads CASSMGQGAQDGYTF. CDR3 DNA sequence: TGTGCCAGTAGTATGGGACAGGGGGCCCAGGATGGCTACACCTTC.

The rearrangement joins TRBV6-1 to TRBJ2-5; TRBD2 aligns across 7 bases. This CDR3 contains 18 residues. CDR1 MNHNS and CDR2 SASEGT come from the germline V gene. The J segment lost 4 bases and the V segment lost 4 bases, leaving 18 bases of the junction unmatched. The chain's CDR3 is CASSVDSISGTIAETQYF. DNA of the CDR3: TGTGCCAGCAGTGTAGATTCTATTTCCGGGACTATAGCAGAGACCCAGTACTTC.

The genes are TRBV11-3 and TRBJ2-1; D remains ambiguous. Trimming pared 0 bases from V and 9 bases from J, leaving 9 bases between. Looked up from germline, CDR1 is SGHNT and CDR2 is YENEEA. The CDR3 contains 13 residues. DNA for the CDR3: TGTGCCAGCAGCTTAGACGGTGCGGTTGAGCAGTTCTTC. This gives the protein CASSLDGAVEQFF.

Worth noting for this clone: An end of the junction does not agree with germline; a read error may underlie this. The CDR3 bases are TGCAGCGTCGAAGGGGGCTCCACAGATACGCAGTATTTT. This sequence encodes CSVEGGSTDTQYF. V gene TRBV29-1 combines with J gene TRBJ2-3, with 7 bases identical to TRBD1. The germline V gene has CDR1 SQVTM and CDR2 ANQGSEA. The CDR3 consists of 13 residues.

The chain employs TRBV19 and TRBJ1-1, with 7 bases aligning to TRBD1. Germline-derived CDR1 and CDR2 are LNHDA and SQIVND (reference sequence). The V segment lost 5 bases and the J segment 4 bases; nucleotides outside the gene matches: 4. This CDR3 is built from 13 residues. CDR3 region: CASSQYRGTEAFF. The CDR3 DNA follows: TGTGCCAGTAGTCAATACAGGGGCACTGAAGCTTTCTTT.

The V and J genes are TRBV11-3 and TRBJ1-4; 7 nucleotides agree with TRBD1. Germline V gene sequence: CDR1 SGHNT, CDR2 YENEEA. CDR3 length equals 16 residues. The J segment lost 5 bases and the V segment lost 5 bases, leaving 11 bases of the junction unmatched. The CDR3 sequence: CASSGVGQARNEKLFF. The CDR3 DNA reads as TGTGCCAGCAGCGGAGTCGGACAGGCGAGGAATGAAAAACTGTTTTTT.

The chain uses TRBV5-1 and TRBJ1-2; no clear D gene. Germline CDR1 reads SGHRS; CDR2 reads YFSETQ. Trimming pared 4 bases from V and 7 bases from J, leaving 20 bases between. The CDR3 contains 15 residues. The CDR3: CASSHQDKPPPGYTF. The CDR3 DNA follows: TGCGCCAGCAGCCACCAAGACAAACCCCCCCCTGGCTACACCTTC.

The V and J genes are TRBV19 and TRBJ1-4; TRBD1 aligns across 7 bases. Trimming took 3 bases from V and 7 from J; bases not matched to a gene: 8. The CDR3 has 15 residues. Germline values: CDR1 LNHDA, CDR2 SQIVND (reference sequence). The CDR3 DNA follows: TGTGCCAGTAGTATTCACACAGGGGCGGCTGAAAAACTGTTTTTT. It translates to CASSIHTGAAEKLFF.

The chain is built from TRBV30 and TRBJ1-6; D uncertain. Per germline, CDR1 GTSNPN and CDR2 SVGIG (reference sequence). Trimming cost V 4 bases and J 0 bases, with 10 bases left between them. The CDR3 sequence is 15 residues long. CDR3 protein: CAWNRGSSYNSPLHF. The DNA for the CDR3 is TGTGCCTGGAACCGCGGGAGCTCCTATAATTCACCCCTCCACTTT. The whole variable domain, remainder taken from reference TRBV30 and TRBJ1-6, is SQTIHQWPATLVQPVGSPLSLECTVEGTSNPNLYWYRQAAGRGLQLLFYSVGIGQISSEVPQNLSASRPQDRQFILSSKKLLLSDSGFYLCAWNRGSSYNSPLHFGNGTRLTVT.

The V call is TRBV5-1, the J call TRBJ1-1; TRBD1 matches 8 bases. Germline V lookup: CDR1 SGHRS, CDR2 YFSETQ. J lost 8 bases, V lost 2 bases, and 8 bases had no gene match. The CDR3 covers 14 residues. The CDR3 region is CASSFMGYRGEAFF. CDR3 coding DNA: TGCGCCAGCAGCTTTATGGGCTACAGGGGGGAAGCTTTCTTT. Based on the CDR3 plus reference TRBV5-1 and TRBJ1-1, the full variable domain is KAGVTQTPRYLIKTRGQQVTLSCSPISGHRSVSWYQQTPGQGLQFLFEYFSETQRNKGNFPGRFSGRQFSNSRSEMNVSTLELGDSALYLCASSFMGYRGEAFFGQGTRLTVV.

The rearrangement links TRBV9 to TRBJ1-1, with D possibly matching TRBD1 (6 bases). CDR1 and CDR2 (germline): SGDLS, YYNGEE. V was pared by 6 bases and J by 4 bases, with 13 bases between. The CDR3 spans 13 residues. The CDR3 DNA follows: TGTGCCAGCAACTTACAAGGGGGCACTGAAGCTTTCTTT. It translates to CASNLQGGTEAFF.

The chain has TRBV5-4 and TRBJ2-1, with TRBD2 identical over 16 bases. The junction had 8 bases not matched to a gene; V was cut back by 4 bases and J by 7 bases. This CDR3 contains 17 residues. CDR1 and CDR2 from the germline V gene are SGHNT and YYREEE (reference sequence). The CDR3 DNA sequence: TGTGCCAGCAGCCTCGGGACTAGCGGGAGGGCCCTGAATGAGCAGTTCTTC. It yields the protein CASSLGTSGRALNEQFF.

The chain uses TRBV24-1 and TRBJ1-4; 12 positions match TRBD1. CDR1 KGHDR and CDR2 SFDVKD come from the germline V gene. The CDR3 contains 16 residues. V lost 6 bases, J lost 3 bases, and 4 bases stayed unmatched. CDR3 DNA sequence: TGTGCCACCAGTAGGGGACAGGGGGCCTCTAATGAAAAACTGTTTTTT. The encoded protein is CATSRGQGASNEKLFF.

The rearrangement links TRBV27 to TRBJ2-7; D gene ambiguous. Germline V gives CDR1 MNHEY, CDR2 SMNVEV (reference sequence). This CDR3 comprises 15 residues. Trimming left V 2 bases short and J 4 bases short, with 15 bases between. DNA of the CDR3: TGTGCCAGCAGTTTAGACGGCGGAAGATATTACGAGCAGTACTTC. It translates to CASSLDGGRYYEQYF.

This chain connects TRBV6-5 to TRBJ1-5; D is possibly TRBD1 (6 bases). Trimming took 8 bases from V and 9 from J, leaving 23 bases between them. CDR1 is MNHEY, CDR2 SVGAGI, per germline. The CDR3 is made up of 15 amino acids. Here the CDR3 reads CASGWAGEFRRPQHF. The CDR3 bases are TGTGCCAGCGGTTGGGCAGGGGAGTTTAGGCGGCCCCAGCATTTT.

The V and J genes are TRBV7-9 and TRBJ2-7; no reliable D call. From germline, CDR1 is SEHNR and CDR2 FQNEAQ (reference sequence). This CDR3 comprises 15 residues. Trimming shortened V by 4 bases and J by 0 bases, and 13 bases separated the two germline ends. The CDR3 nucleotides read TGTGCCAGCAGCTACTCTGAGGATAGCTCCTACGAGCAGTACTTC. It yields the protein CASSYSEDSSYEQYF.

CDR3 protein: CASRDNRGRTEAFF. Here the CDR3 DNA reads TGTGCCAGCAGGGACAACAGGGGGCGCACTGAAGCTTTCTTT. The chain joins TRBV11-2 to TRBJ1-1, with TRBD1 identical over 9 bases. The CDR3 length is 14 residues. From germline, CDR1 is SGHAT and CDR2 FQNNGV. Unmatched junction bases numbered 6, after V lost 6 bases and J lost 4 bases.

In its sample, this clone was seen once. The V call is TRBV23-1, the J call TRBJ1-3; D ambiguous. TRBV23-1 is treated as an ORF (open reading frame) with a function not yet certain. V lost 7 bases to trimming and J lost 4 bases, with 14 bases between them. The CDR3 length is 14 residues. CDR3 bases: TGCGCCAGCACCGTCACAGCCTTAGGAAACACCATATATTTT. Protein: CASTVTALGNTIYF.

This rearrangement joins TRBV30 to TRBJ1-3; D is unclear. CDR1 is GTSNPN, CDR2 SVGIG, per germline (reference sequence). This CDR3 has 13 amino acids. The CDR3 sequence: CASDSFSGNTIYF. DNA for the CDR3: TGTGCTTCGGACTCCTTCTCTGGAAACACCATATATTTT.

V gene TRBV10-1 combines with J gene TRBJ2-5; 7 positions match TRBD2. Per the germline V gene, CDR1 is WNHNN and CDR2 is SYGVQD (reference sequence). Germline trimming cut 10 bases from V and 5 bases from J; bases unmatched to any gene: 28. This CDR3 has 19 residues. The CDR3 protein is CAILTRGGCHNVGSETQYF. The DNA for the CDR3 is TGCGCCATCCTGACCCGGGGAGGGTGCCATAATGTGGGTTCGGAGACCCAGTACTTC.

The CDR3 DNA reads TGTGCCACCAGTGATGGGCAGGGCGGCTACACCTTC. It yields the protein CATSDGQGGYTF. The chain couples TRBV24-1 to TRBJ1-2; a possible D gene is TRBD1 (5 bases). The CDR3 spans 12 residues. CDR1 and CDR2 (germline): KGHDR, SFDVKD. V lost 3 bases, J lost 8 bases, and 9 bases lay in between.

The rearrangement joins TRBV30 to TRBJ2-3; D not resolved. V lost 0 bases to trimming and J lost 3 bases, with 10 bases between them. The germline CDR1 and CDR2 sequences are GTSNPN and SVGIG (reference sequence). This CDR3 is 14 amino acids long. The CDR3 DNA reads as TGTGCCTGGAGTGTCTCTCTCGGTACAGATACGCAGTATTTT. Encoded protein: CAWSVSLGTDTQYF.

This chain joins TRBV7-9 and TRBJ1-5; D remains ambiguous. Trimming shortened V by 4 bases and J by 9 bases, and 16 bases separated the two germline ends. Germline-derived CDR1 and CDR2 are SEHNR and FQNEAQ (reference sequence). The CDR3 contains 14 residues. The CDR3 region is CASSSRTEVVPQHF. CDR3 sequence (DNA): TGTGCCAGCAGCTCCAGGACGGAGGTGGTGCCCCAGCATTTT.

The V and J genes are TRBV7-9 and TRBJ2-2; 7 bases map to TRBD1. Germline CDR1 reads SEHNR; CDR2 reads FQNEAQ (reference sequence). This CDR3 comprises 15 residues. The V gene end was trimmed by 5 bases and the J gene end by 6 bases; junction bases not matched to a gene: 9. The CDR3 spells CASSRTRGLAGELFF. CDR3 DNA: TGTGCCAGCAGCAGAACGAGGGGGCTAGCCGGGGAGCTGTTTTTT.